This TCR beta chain was captured in a study of cytomegalovirus exposure and HLA in healthy donors (dated 2017 in TCRdb). Context from the whole study: In an earlier analysis of under 750 of the donors, less than 350 Gb of sequence data and approximately 120 million unique TCR beta sequences from roughly 180 million T cells were reported. About 280 gigabases of sequencing data and 91 million or so unique TCR sequences made up an early release that covered under 750 HLA-typed donors. The genetic ancestry cluster associated with self-reported Caucasian donors included over 80% of the roughly 410 genotyped donors. The study was designed to test whether signatures of past pathogen exposure could be identified by cataloging public T cell receptors. The study used immunosequencing to profile the T cell repertoires of 666 subjects and linked those repertoires to cytomegalovirus serostatus. A separate validation cohort of over 95 different subjects was used in addition to the approximately 610-subject first cohort. To predict cytomegalovirus infection status, the study brought together high-throughput TCR immunosequencing, statistical association of individual TCRs with disease status, and machine learning. In a later analysis, previously published TCR beta repertoires from about 640 donors were re-analyzed and high-resolution HLA genotyping was added so that TCR occurrence patterns could be studied. The later analysis used no new phenotypic data to find candidate immune exposures, relying instead on TCR beta sequences and their occurrence across donors. To decide whether each TCR beta V gene segment behaved as functional or pseudogenic, an earlier analysis of 587 of the donors relied on high-throughput TCR beta sequencing. Alongside the repertoire data, information on donor age, sex, ethnicity and CMV serostatus was compiled. In a later genetic analysis, genome-wide SNP genotypes for about three fifths of the roughly 670 donors were used, and that subset was treated as a discovery cohort. All discovery cohort repertoires had been generated on a single sequencing platform. Class I and class II HLA loci were covered by the typing at four-digit resolution. Typing coverage varied by locus: about 620-630 donors for A, B, C, DRB1 and DQB1; roughly 500 for DQA1; nearly 610 for DPA1; approximately 470 for DPB1. A handful of DR-DQ haplotypes were handled as single units for association and clustering because linkage in the cohort was strong. On average, roughly 240,000 unique TCR beta nucleotide sequences were sequenced per donor among a few hundred genotyped donors of the cohort, with roughly 18% of those sequences being non-productive. Study-wide conclusions, independent of this receptor: Some IMGT-functional V segments, including TRBV6-2 and TRBV6-3, could not be told apart with the 87-base-pair reads, so those segments were excluded. In a later analysis, TCR association rates were found to vary across HLA loci, with the most associated TCRs seen for DRB1 alleles and the fewest for HLA-C alleles. The study listed 164 TCR beta chains as associated with cytomegalovirus. Presence/absence analyses assumed roughly uniform sequencing depth across donors, an assumption that may not hold. When HLA alleles, especially DR and DQ, strongly co-occurred, TCR associations were difficult to assign to individual alleles. A later analysis associated around 16,000 TCR beta sequences with specific HLA alleles at a false discovery rate of 0.05. CMV serostatus was the only immune exposure information available for the cohort. According to a later analysis, most CMV-associated TCR beta chains appeared to be HLA-restricted, and the HLA associations seemed to be driven largely by CMV exposure. Across donors, most TCR sequences were observed very rarely, whereas some public TCRs were present in many individuals. This cohort had only TCR beta chains sequenced, and the lack of alpha or paired-chain data limited which features could be detected. Compared with equally common non-associated chains, HLA-associated TCR beta chains in a later analysis were more clonally expanded and had lower generation probabilities. Linkage disequilibrium might explain the correlated functional status among segregating V segments, but an unknown experimental factor could not be ruled out. An association between a missense DCLRE1C variant and V-gene and J-gene trimming of TCR beta chains was found in a later genetic analysis and replicated in an independent cohort. A further reported finding was that TCR beta sequences accurately predicted the HLA-A and HLA-B alleles for most subjects in the first cohort. Compared with the approximately 600-donor mean, donors in an Asian-associated ancestry cluster had fewer N-insertions in productive TCRs, according to a later genetic analysis. A later analysis reported that several top co-occurrence clusters appeared linked to parvovirus B19, influenza, CMV and Epstein-Barr virus. In vitro tests confirmed that a few of the cytomegalovirus-associated TCR beta chains recognize cytomegalovirus antigens. In an earlier analysis of some 500 of the donors, most TCR beta V segments appeared in productive rearrangements about 87% or about 30% of the time, broadly matching IMGT annotations. Because counts were too low, about 15 rarely observed V segments, including chromosome 9 orphons, were left out of the earlier analysis of several hundred of the donors. A cluster of highly shared sequence variants was judged likely to represent a technical artifact of the sequencing pipeline. It was suggested by the authors that the approach could potentially be generalized to other disease states and immunological phenotypes. The classifier was reported to diagnose cytomegalovirus status with high specificity and sensitivity in both the original and validation cohorts. Because HLA typing was missing for some donors at each locus, association tests included only the typed subset.

Its CDR3 holds 12 amino acids, cysteine through phenylalanine. Of the read, only the CDR3 DNA is kept; its 36 bases are in frame from base 1. According to the germline V gene (reference sequence), CDR1 reads LNHNV and CDR2 reads YYDKDF. The junction shows trimming of 9 bases on V and 7 bases on J, plus 16 bases between the germline ends. The receptor library was made with the immunoSEQ multiplex PCR assay. The multiplex PCR relied on a mix of 60 forward primers for TCR Vbeta segments and 13 reverse primers for TCR Jbeta segments. A multiplex PCR assay on genomic DNA amplified the CDR3 region of rearranged TCR beta genes. The amplified TCR beta libraries were sequenced on the Illumina HiSeq System as 87-base-pair reads. Processing in the source paper ran as follows. In a later analysis, some 80 million unique TCR beta chains were counted across the 690 or so repertoires, and roughly 11 million of these chains were shared by at least two donors. Raw reads were error-corrected and collapsed into unique sequences with a nearest-neighbor algorithm that merged closely related sequences to remove PCR and sequencing errors. V, D and J gene segments were assigned by aligning CDR3 sequences to IMGT reference sequences. For a sequence to be retained, a match of at least six nucleotides was required to both a V gene segment and a J gene segment. Rearrangements were classified as productive when the CDR3 lacked stop codons and remained in frame with V and J, and all other rearrangements were classified as non-productive. Following IMGT convention, CDR3 was defined as the stretch from the second conserved V-encoded cysteine up to the conserved J-encoded phenylalanine. In an earlier analysis of 550 to 650 of the donors, sequences lacking an unambiguous match to a single V gene segment were excluded. In an earlier analysis of around 600 of the donors, V segments were called functional above 56.7% productive rearrangements and were called segregating when the between-donor standard deviation exceeded 5%. A statistical classification framework was built to diagnose cytomegalovirus status from the catalog of TCR beta chain sequences. A later analysis assigned V and J genes by comparing TCR nucleotide sequences with IMGT/GENE-DB human TR gene sequences. In a later analysis, CDR3 sequences and most-parsimonious VDJ recombination scenarios were assigned using the TCRdist pipeline. In a later analysis, every TCR beta chain was defined by the combination of its CDR3 amino acid sequence and its V-gene family, and reads without a unique V-gene family were dropped. In a later analysis, a few hundred highly shared, low-generation-probability nucleotide sequences were removed to address suspected cross-contamination and a sequencing artifact. A later analysis calculated a clonal expansion index for each public chain from normalized within-repertoire ranks of inferred template counts. In a later analysis, generation probabilities were computed with a VDJ recombination model fitted to out-of-frame rearrangements, and the resulting probabilities were checked against IGoR. Hypergeometric tests were used in a later analysis to score TCR-TCR, TCR-HLA and TCR-CMV co-occurrence, with a repertoire-size bias correction applied to the TCR pairs. In a later analysis, false discovery rates were estimated by permuting HLA or CMV assignments 20 times. A later analysis grouped co-occurring TCRs with DBSCAN, adding TCRdist sequence similarity when clustering within HLA-allele-positive subsets. Repertoires with fewer than 30,000 or more than 120,000 public chains were left out of co-occurrence clustering, as were a handful of repertoires with anomalous nucleotide sharing. TCRdb took this table from immuneACCESS and kept in-frame rearrangements with V and J called. Such tables lack part of the clones; where checked against another copy, unresolved V genes explain under half of the gap, and the rest is unexplained. V, J and clone size are taken as reported in that table, and D and trimming were inferred from the DNA itself. The table for this sample lists 100,000 to 140,000 clones; 82% of them were counted only once. The biggest ten clones account for 2.7% of the sample.

As to this clone: No cognate antigen has been identified for it. Base qualities are not provided; no much larger clone lies one nucleotide away.

The cohort comprised some 680 healthy bone marrow donors. Cohort members were all nominally healthy when sampled, although unrecorded immune exposures were likely present. The donor was CMV seropositive and belonged to the group of 250 to 300 seropositive cohort members. A peripheral blood sample was provided by each donor, and peripheral blood mononuclear cells were used for TCR beta sequencing. Genomic DNA extraction from the blood cell samples was performed with the Qiagen DNeasy Blood Extraction Kit. Sequencing was carried out using PBMCs. The V gene is TRBV15 and the J gene is TRBJ2-7; D gene: possibly TRBD2, on 5 matching bases. The sequence derives from a young man in good health and CMV-seropositive. The base sequence is TGTGCCACTGCCCGGGGTTCTGGGGAGCAGTACTTC. Its translation reads: CATARGSGEQYF.